The sequence of this T cell receptor (beta chain) was determined in a study of blood T cell repertoires in COVID-19. On the study more broadly: Samples came from the United States, Italy and Spain, spanning acute and convalescent COVID-19.

The sample holds one count of this clone. Per the study methods: Reference gene primer amplification yielded estimated nucleated cell counts. TCRdb keeps only in-frame clones here, not all; method: immunoSEQ multiplex PCR. V, J and clone size derive from that table, while D and trimming were established from the DNA sequence. The sample consists of some 180,000 clones, 90% of them appearing once. The TCR comes from a man between 45 and 60 years old with acute or convalescent COVID-19. Sample: peripheral blood.

The CDR3 protein is CASSQRQGANEKLFF. The CDR3 DNA reads as TGTGCCAGCAGCCAGAGACAGGGGGCTAATGAAAAACTGTTTTTT. The chain has TRBV3-1 (or the pseudogene TRBV3-2) and TRBJ1-4; 9 bases line up with TRBD1. This CDR3 has 15 residues. V trimming: 3 bases; J trimming: 3 bases; junction bases outside the gene matches: 2. Germline V gives CDR1 LGHDT, CDR2 YNNKEL (reference sequence).